These 30 T cell receptor beta chains came from one sample sequenced in a study of OX40 agonist ivuxolimab in advanced cancers. Clones were read by immunoSEQ multiplex PCR, and TCRdb kept only the in-frame ones, dropping some. The sample carries roughly 53,000 clones, 75% to 90% recorded once. The sequenced sample was CD4+ or CD8+ T cells sorted from blood, obtained in a trial of the OX40 agonist ivuxolimab. The receptors were gathered from an adult with an advanced solid tumor such as melanoma, head and neck, liver or kidney cancer.

The rearrangement joins TRBV5-4 to TRBJ1-1; TRBD1 matches at 7 bases. The ends lost 4 bases at V and 6 bases at J; junction bases unmatched: 12. This CDR3 contains 15 residues. CDR1 SGHNT and CDR2 YYREEE come from the germline V gene (reference sequence). The CDR3, as DNA: TGTGCCAGCAGCCCGGGGGCCGCAGGGGGACCTGAAGCTTTCTTT. Amino acids: CASSPGAAGGPEAFF.

This chain links TRBV5-4 with TRBJ2-5; the match to TRBD2 covers 8 bases. V lost 4 bases, J lost 1 base, and 12 bases stayed unmatched. Germline V gene sequence: CDR1 SGHNT, CDR2 YYREEE (reference sequence). There are 17 residues in the CDR3. As DNA, the CDR3 is TGTGCCAGCAGCAGTAATCCGGGGGGGTTTAGCCAAGAGACCCAGTACTTC. As protein: CASSSNPGGFSQETQYF. The entire variable domain, with the rest obtained from reference TRBV5-4 and TRBJ2-5, is as follows: ETGVTQSPTHLIKTRGQQVTLRCSSQSGHNTVSWYQQALGQGPQFIFQYYREEENGRGNFPPRFSGLQFPNYSSELNVNALELDDSALYLCASSSNPGGFSQETQYFGPGTRLLVL.

The chain links TRBV5-8 to TRBJ1-4, with 8 nucleotides matching TRBD1. This CDR3 contains 15 residues. V was pared by 2 bases and J by 2 bases, with 2 bases of the junction left unmatched. Germline CDR1 is SGHTS and CDR2 is YDEGEE. The CDR3: CASSLGQGTNEKLFF. CDR3 coding DNA: TGTGCCAGCAGCTTAGGACAGGGCACTAATGAAAAACTGTTTTTT.

The rearrangement joins TRBV30 to TRBJ2-7, with TRBD2 identical over 13 bases. Unmatched junction bases numbered 7, after V lost 2 bases and J lost 3 bases. Germline V lookup: CDR1 GTSNPN, CDR2 SVGIG (reference sequence). This CDR3 comprises 16 residues. The CDR3 region has the DNA TGTGCCTGGAGTCGGCGGACTAGCGGGAGCAGCTACGAGCAGTACTTC. Translating it yields CAWSRRTSGSSYEQYF.

V is TRBV2 and J is TRBJ1-5; the D gene is possibly TRBD1 (6 bases). Looked up from germline, CDR1 is SNHLY and CDR2 is FYNNEI. CDR3 size: 15 residues. V dropped 5 bases and J dropped 0 bases, with 11 bases sitting between them. Here the CDR3 reads CASSTGTYSNQPQHF. The CDR3 coding sequence is TGTGCCAGCAGTACTGGGACATATAGCAATCAGCCCCAGCATTTT.

The J gene is TRBJ2-3, the V gene TRBV2; D is unclear. The germline V and J ends were trimmed by 7 bases and 0 bases, with 14 bases remaining between them. This CDR3 has 15 residues. Per germline, CDR1 SNHLY and CDR2 FYNNEI. This CDR3 reads CASTPDGASTDTQYF. The DNA for the CDR3 is TGTGCCAGCACTCCGGACGGTGCTAGCACAGATACGCAGTATTTT.

This clone was counted once. The rearrangement links TRBV5-4 to TRBJ2-5; 8 bases map to TRBD1. The CDR3 covers 15 residues. Germline assignment: CDR1 SGHNT and CDR2 YYREEE (reference sequence). With 0 bases clipped from V and 5 bases from J, the junction kept 6 bases outside the gene matches. The CDR3 DNA reads as TGTGCCAGCAGCTTGGTAACAGGGGGAACGGAGACCCAGTACTTC. Its protein is CASSLVTGGTETQYF.

This sequence joins TRBV28 and TRBJ2-6, with 7 bases identical to TRBD1. The CDR3 length is 15 residues. CDR1 is MDHEN, CDR2 SYDVKM, per germline. The junction had 3 bases not matched to a gene; V was cut back by 3 bases and J by 4 bases. The CDR3 protein is CASSFTGAGANVLTF. DNA for the CDR3: TGTGCCAGCAGTTTTACAGGGGCCGGGGCCAACGTCCTGACTTTC.

This clone was found once. The rearrangement joins TRBV7-2 to TRBJ2-1; D not resolved. Germline loops: CDR1 SGHTA, CDR2 FQGNSA. V was shortened by 1 base and J by 5 bases, with 3 bases between the two germline ends. The CDR3 is 12 amino acids. The CDR3, as DNA: TGTGCCAGCAGCTTAGTAAACAATGAGCAGTTCTTC. Encoded protein: CASSLVNNEQFF.

The chain has TRBV5-1 and TRBJ1-1; a weak D match, TRBD1 (5 bases). This CDR3 contains 14 residues. V lost 4 bases and J lost 5, with 15 bases in between. Germline CDR1 and CDR2: SGHRS and YFSETQ. The CDR3 DNA reads TGCGCCAGCAGCCAGGGTACGGGGGGAACTGAAGCTTTCTTT. Translation: CASSQGTGGTEAFF.

The rearrangement joins TRBV19 to TRBJ1-5; TRBD1 agrees at 12 bases. This CDR3 region has 17 residues. Germline V gene lookup returns CDR1 LNHDA and CDR2 SQIVND (reference sequence). J gave up 6 bases and V 4 bases, and 10 bases lay outside the gene matches. CDR3 bases: TGTGCCAGTAGTAAAACCGGGACAGGGGGCGCAGGTCAGCCCCAGCATTTT. Its protein product is CASSKTGTGGAGQPQHF.

The CDR3 region has the DNA TGTGCCAGCAGCAGAACAGGGTGGGGCTACACCTTC. Its protein product is CASSRTGWGYTF. The chain links TRBV9 to TRBJ1-2; D may be TRBD1 (6 bases). Looked up from germline, CDR1 is SGDLS and CDR2 is YYNGEE. V lost 4 bases and J 8 bases, leaving 12 bases between the germline ends. The CDR3 consists of 12 residues.

V gene TRBV10-2 combines with J gene TRBJ1-6, with D maybe TRBD1 (5 bases). Germline V gives CDR1 WSHSY, CDR2 SAAADI. V was shortened by 3 bases and J by 14 bases, with 17 bases between the two germline ends. This CDR3 is 14 amino acids long. The CDR3 region has the DNA TGCGCCAGCAGTGAAGGGACGCTGGTCATGACCCTCCACTTT. Protein: CASSEGTLVMTLHF.

This clone was counted only a few times. The chain uses TRBV1 and TRBJ2-1; the table's D call of TRBD2 was not tested on the DNA. TRBV1 is given as a pseudogene. The CDR3 loop spans 21 amino acids. CDR3 sequence: CTSSQDNGTSGSRRTYNEQFF. The CDR3 coding sequence is TGCACCAGCAGCCAAGATAATGGGACTAGCGGGAGTAGAAGAACCTACAATGAGCAGTTCTTC.

The chain joins TRBV28 to TRBJ1-5, with 8 bases aligning to TRBD1. CDR3 length: 14 residues. CDR1 and CDR2 from the germline V gene are MDHEN and SYDVKM. The V gene end was trimmed by 5 bases and the J gene end by 5 bases; junction bases not matched to a gene: 5. DNA of the CDR3: TGTGCCAGCAGTCCTGGACAGGGTCATCAGCCCCAGCATTTT. This gives the protein CASSPGQGHQPQHF.

This clone has at least ten counts. This chain joins TRBV2 and TRBJ1-3, with 7 bases that match TRBD1. Germline lookup yields CDR1 SNHLY and CDR2 FYNNEI. The CDR3 consists of 16 residues. After removal of 5 bases from V and 0 bases from J, the junction contained 7 bases not matched to a gene. The CDR3 loop is CASSLGQPYSGNTIYF. CDR3 in DNA: TGTGCCAGCAGTTTGGGACAGCCTTACTCTGGAAACACCATATATTTT. Combining the CDR3 with reference TRBV2 and TRBJ1-3 gives the whole variable domain EPEVTQTPSHQVTQMGQEVILRCVPISNHLYFYWYRQILGQKVEFLVSFYNNEISEKSEIFDDQFSVERPDGSNFTLKIRSTKLEDSAMYFCASSLGQPYSGNTIYFGEGSWLTVV.

This chain uses TRBV5-1 with TRBJ2-2, with 13 bases lining up with TRBD2. The length of the CDR3 is 18 residues. After removal of 0 bases from V and 3 bases from J, the junction contained 5 bases not matched to a gene. The germline gives CDR1 SGHRS, CDR2 YFSETQ. CDR3: CASSLGWTSGGYTGELFF. In DNA form, the CDR3 reads TGCGCCAGCAGCTTGGGGTGGACTAGCGGGGGATACACCGGGGAGCTGTTTTTT.

The chain couples TRBV2 to TRBJ2-3; TRBD1 might be the D (6 bases). V was shortened by 9 bases and J by 3 bases, with 10 bases between the two germline ends. This CDR3 region has 12 residues. Germline V gene lookup returns CDR1 SNHLY and CDR2 FYNNEI. CDR3 sequence: CASCRGTDTQYF. CDR3 nucleotides: TGTGCCAGTTGTAGGGGGACAGATACGCAGTATTTT.

This rearrangement joins TRBV5-8 to TRBJ2-2; D unresolved. There are 15 residues in the CDR3. Germline lookup yields CDR1 SGHTS and CDR2 YDEGEE. V was clipped by 6 bases and J by 2 bases, with 14 bases between them. DNA for the CDR3: TGTGCCAGCACCCCATTATACGGTAACACCGGGGAGCTGTTTTTT. Its translation is CASTPLYGNTGELFF. Full variable domain (remainder filled in from reference TRBV5-8 and TRBJ2-2): EAGVTQSPTHLIKTRGQQATLRCSPISGHTSVYWYQQALGLGLQFLLWYDEGEERNRGNFPPRFSGRQFPNYSSELNVNALELEDSALYLCASTPLYGNTGELFFGEGSRLTVL.

This clone came up once. This chain links TRBV14 with TRBJ2-1; D gene uncertain. The germline V gene has CDR1 SGHDN and CDR2 FVKESK. The CDR3 has 12 amino acids. Trimming stripped 6 bases from V and 4 bases from J, with 7 bases between. CDR3 loop: CASSAEYNEQFF. In DNA form, the CDR3 reads TGTGCCAGCAGTGCGGAGTACAATGAGCAGTTCTTC. The whole variable domain, filled in from reference TRBV14 and TRBJ2-1, reads EAGVTQFPSHSVIEKGQTVTLRCDPISGHDNLYWYRRVMGKEIKFLLHFVKESKQDESGMPNNRFLAERTGGTYSTLKVQPAELEDSGVYFCASSAEYNEQFFGPGTRLTVL.

In DNA form, the CDR3 reads TGTGCCAGCAGCAACCCCCCCCCGCCGGAGAACAGGGGGCGCCCATACGAGCAGTACGTC. Translated, it gives CASSNPPPPENRGRPYEQYV. The chain carries TRBV21-1 and TRBJ2-7; the table's D call TRBD1 went unverified against the DNA. TRBV21-1 is a listed pseudogene. The CDR3 is 20 residues long.

This chain connects TRBV6-6 to TRBJ2-7, with 9 bases that match TRBD1. The CDR3 is 13 residues long. After removal of 4 bases from V and 4 bases from J, the junction contained 2 bases not matched to a gene. CDR1 and CDR2 (germline): MNHNY, SVGAGI (reference sequence). The CDR3 DNA sequence: TGTGCCAGCAGTTTACAGGGGGCTTACGAGCAGTACTTC. The encoded protein is CASSLQGAYEQYF.

The gene calls are TRBV7-9 and TRBJ2-1; D may be TRBD1 (6 bases). This CDR3 spans 18 amino acids. CDR1 and CDR2 from the germline V gene are SEHNR and FQNEAQ (reference sequence). Trimming cost V 5 bases and J 4 bases, with 24 bases left between them. The CDR3 region is CASSATKGTGRSYNEQFF. CDR3 nucleotides: TGTGCCAGCAGCGCCACAAAAGGTACAGGGCGGTCGTACAATGAGCAGTTCTTC.

The gene calls are TRBV7-2 and TRBJ1-2; 7 bases fit TRBD1. The CDR3 extends over 14 amino acids. Trimming cost V 4 bases and J 7 bases; bases outside gene matches: 9. Per the germline V gene, CDR1 is SGHTA and CDR2 is FQGNSA. CDR3 sequence: CASSSSQGGGGYTF. The CDR3 bases are TGTGCCAGCAGCTCGTCCCAGGGGGGAGGTGGCTACACCTTC.

The rearrangement uses TRBV28 and TRBJ2-2; D remains ambiguous. The V end was cut by 1 base, the J end by 4 bases, with 7 bases between. This CDR3 has 14 residues. Germline V gives CDR1 MDHEN, CDR2 SYDVKM. CDR3 loop: CASSLLVGTGELFF. The DNA for the CDR3 is TGTGCCAGCAGTTTATTAGTAGGCACCGGGGAGCTGTTTTTT.

The chain is built from TRBV5-1 and TRBJ1-4, with 10 bases fitting TRBD1. Germline V gene lookup returns CDR1 SGHRS and CDR2 YFSETQ. Trimming cost V 4 bases and J 0 bases; bases outside gene matches: 3. This CDR3 has 16 amino acids. The CDR3 region has the DNA TGCGCCAGCAGCGGGACAGGGGCCGCAACTAATGAAAAACTGTTTTTT. Its translation: CASSGTGAATNEKLFF.

This clone was picked up one time. J is TRBJ1-5 and V is TRBV19; a weak D match, TRBD1 (6 bases). CDR1 is LNHDA, CDR2 SQIVND, per germline (reference sequence). V dropped 6 bases and J dropped 8 bases, with 23 bases sitting between them. This CDR3 has 16 residues. CDR3 protein: CASSNPGHTRVKPQHF. In nucleotides, the CDR3 is TGTGCCAGTAGCAACCCGGGACACACCCGGGTGAAGCCCCAGCATTTT.

The chain recombines TRBV30 with TRBJ2-1; 7 nucleotides align to TRBD2. The CDR3 spans 16 residues. Germline lookup yields CDR1 GTSNPN and CDR2 SVGIG (reference sequence). V lost 2 bases and J lost 0; bases outside the gene matches: 7. The CDR3 spells CAWSLRGGSSYNEQFF. The CDR3 region has the DNA TGTGCCTGGAGTCTCCGGGGAGGGAGCTCCTACAATGAGCAGTTCTTC.

In DNA form, the CDR3 reads TGTGCCAGCAGTCCCATGGGGGGTACAGGGGAGGACTATGGCTACACCTTC. Translated: CASSPMGGTGEDYGYTF. V and J are TRBV28 and TRBJ1-2, with 7 bases aligning to TRBD1. CDR1 is MDHEN and CDR2 is SYDVKM in the germline V gene. The CDR3 loop spans 17 amino acids. J lost 3 bases, V lost 5 bases, and 15 bases had no gene match.

V and J are TRBV6-1 and TRBJ2-2, with a possible D match to TRBD2 (6 bases). Deletions cut 5 bases from V and 0 bases from J, with 10 bases between. Per the germline V gene, CDR1 is MNHNS and CDR2 is SASEGT. The CDR3 has 15 residues. CDR3 in DNA: TGTGCCAGCAGTCCCGGGACTGCGAACACCGGGGAGCTGTTTTTT. It is translated as CASSPGTANTGELFF.